Reported below is one T cell receptor (beta chain). Using immunoSEQ multiplex PCR, the repertoire was profiled, and TCRdb retains in-frame clones only, with some absent. Among about 140,000 clones, 90% were seen once, and the ten largest hold around 10%. The sample is drawn from a study of blood T cell repertoires in COVID-19. Study summary: Samples came from the United States, Italy and Spain, spanning acute and convalescent COVID-19. Nucleic acid was either cDNA or gDNA, and it came from T cells, B-cell-depleted T cells, or PBMCs.

The V end was cut by 6 bases, the J end by 0 bases, with 15 bases between. Germline V lookup: CDR1 SNHLY, CDR2 FYNNEI. The CDR3 length is 16 residues. The receptor's source is an elderly woman with acute or convalescent COVID-19. What was sequenced was peripheral blood. This chain uses TRBV2 with TRBJ1-5; weak D call: TRBD1 (6 bases). The DNA of the CDR3 is TGTGCCAGCAGCGGATCCTTGGACAGTAGCAATCAGCCCCAGCATTTT. It codes for CASSGSLDSSNQPQHF. Full variable domain (remainder filled in from reference TRBV2 and TRBJ1-5): EPEVTQTPSHQVTQMGQEVILRCVPISNHLYFYWYRQILGQKVEFLVSFYNNEISEKSEIFDDQFSVERPDGSNFTLKIRSTKLEDSAMYFCASSGSLDSSNQPQHFGDGTRLSIL.